This TCR beta chain was sequenced for a study of blood T cells in healthy people across ages. Next came a second PCR, run for about 7 to 12 cycles, which used a sample-barcoded 5' primer along with a J-beta primer mix. TCRdb reprocessed the 5' RACE reads via MiXCR and lists one record per CDR3 protein. The table records just under 750,000 distinct CDR3 sequences, 20% to 25% of them present only once. General observations from the study: Per million T cells, the diversity of TCR beta decreased roughly linearly as age advanced. Naive CD4+ cell counts and diversity both ran higher in long-lived than in aged donors.

A note on this clonotype: The antigen is undetermined.

Sequenced material: blood. The TCR sequence derives from a man aged 65 to 79 in good health.

The CDR3 DNA is TGCGCCAGCAGCTCCGGACAGGGGGTGGCTCATAGCACAGATACGCAGTATTTT. It specifies CASSSGQGVAHSTDTQYF. This chain connects TRBV5-1 to TRBJ2-3; 10 positions agree with TRBD1. This CDR3 region has 18 residues. V dropped 3 bases and J dropped 0; count of bases not matched to a gene: 10. Per the germline V gene, CDR1 is SGHRS and CDR2 is YFSETQ.